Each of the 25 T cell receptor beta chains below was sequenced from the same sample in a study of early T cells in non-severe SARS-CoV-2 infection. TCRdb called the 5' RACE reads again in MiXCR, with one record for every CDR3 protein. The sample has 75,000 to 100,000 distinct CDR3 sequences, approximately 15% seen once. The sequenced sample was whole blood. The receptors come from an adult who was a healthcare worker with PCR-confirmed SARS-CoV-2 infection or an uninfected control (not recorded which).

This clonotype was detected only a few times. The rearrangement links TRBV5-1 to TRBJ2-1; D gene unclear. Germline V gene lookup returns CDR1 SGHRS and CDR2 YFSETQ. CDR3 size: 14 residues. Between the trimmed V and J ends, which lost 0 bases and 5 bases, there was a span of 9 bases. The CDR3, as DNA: TGCGCCAGCAGCTTGGCCCCCCTAGACAATGAGCAGTTCTTC. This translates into CASSLAPLDNEQFF.

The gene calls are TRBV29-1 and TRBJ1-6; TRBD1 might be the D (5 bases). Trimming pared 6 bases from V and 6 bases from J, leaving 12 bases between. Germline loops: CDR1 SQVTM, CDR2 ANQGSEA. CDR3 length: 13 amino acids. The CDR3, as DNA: TGCAGCGTAAGACAGAACCTTAATTCACCCCTCCACTTT. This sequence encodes CSVRQNLNSPLHF. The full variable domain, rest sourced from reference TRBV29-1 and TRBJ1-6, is SAVISQKPSRDICQRGTSLTIQCQVDSQVTMMFWYRQQPGQSLTLIATANQGSEATYESGFVIDKFPISRPNLTFSTLTVSNMSPEDSSIYLCSVRQNLNSPLHFGNGTRLTVT.

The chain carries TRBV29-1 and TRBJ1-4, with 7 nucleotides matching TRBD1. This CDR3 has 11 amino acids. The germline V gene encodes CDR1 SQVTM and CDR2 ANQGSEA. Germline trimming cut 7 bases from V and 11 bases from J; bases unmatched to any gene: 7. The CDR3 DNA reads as TGCAGCGCAGTGGGACAGCGGAAACTGTTTTTT. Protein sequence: CSAVGQRKLFF.

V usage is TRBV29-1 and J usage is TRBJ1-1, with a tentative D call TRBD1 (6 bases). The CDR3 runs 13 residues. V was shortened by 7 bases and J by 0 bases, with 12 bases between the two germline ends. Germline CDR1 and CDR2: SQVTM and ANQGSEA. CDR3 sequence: CSASTGMNTEAFF. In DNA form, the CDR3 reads TGCAGCGCCTCTACAGGGATGAACACTGAAGCTTTCTTT. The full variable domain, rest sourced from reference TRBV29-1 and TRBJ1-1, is SAVISQKPSRDICQRGTSLTIQCQVDSQVTMMFWYRQQPGQSLTLIATANQGSEATYESGFVIDKFPISRPNLTFSTLTVSNMSPEDSSIYLCSASTGMNTEAFFGQGTRLTVV.

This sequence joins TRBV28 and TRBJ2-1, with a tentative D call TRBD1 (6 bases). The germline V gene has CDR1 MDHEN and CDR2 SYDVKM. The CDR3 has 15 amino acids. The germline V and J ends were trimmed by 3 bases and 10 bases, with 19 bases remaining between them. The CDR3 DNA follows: TGTGCCAGCAGTTTTCCCCGGACAGTTCCAGAAGAGCAGTTCTTC. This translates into CASSFPRTVPEEQFF.

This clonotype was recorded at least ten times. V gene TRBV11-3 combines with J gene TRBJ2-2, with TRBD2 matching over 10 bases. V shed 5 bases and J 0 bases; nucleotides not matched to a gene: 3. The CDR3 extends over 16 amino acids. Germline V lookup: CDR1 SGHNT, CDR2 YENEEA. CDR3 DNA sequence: TGTGCCAGCAGCCCTAGCGGGAGTACGAACACCGGGGAGCTGTTTTTT. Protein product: CASSPSGSTNTGELFF.

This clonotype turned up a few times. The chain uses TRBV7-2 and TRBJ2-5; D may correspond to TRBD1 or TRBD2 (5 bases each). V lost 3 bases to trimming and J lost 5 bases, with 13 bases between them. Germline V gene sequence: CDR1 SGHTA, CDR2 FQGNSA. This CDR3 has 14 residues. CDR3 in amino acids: CASSFPGARETQYF. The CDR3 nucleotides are TGTGCCAGCAGCTTTCCCGGGGCGCGTGAGACCCAGTACTTC.

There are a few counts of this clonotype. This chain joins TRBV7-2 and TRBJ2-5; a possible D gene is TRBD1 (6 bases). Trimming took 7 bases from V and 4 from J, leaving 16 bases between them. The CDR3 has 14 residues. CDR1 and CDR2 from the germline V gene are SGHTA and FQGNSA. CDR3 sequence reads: CASILTGIGETQYF. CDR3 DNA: TGTGCCAGCATTCTAACAGGGATCGGAGAGACCCAGTACTTC.

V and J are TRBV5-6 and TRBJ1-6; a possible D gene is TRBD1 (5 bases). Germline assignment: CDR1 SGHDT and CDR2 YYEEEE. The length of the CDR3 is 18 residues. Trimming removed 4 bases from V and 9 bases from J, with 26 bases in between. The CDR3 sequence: CASSHTEILGEDRSPLHF. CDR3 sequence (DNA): TGTGCCAGCAGCCATACGGAGATCTTAGGGGAGGATCGTTCACCCCTCCACTTT. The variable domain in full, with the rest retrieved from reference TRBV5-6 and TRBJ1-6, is DAGVTQSPTHLIKTRGQQVTLRCSPKSGHDTVSWYQQALGQGPQFIFQYYEEEERQRGNFPDRFSGHQFPNYSSELNVNALLLGDSALYLCASSHTEILGEDRSPLHFGNGTRLTVT.

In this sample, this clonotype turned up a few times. CDR3 protein: CSVEWGGEQYF. CDR3 sequence (DNA): TGCAGCGTTGAATGGGGGGGCGAGCAGTACTTC. J is TRBJ2-7 and V is TRBV29-1; 7 positions match TRBD2. Germline V gene data show CDR1 as SQVTM and CDR2 as ANQGSEA. CDR3 size: 11 residues. The junction had 1 base not matched to a gene; V was cut back by 2 bases and J by 6 bases.

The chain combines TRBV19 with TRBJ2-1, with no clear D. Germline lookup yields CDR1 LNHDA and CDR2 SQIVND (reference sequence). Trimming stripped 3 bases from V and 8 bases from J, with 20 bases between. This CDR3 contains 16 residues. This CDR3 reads CASSILYPSPSDEQFF. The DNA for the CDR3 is TGTGCCAGTAGTATCCTATATCCCTCGCCATCTGATGAGCAGTTCTTC.

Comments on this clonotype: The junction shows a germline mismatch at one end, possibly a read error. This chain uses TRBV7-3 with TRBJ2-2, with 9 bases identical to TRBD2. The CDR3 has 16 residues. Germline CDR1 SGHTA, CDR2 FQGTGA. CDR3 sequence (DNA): TGTGCCAGCAGCTTACGTCCTAGCGGGACGAACGGGGAGCTGATTTTT. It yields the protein CASSLRPSGTNGELIF.

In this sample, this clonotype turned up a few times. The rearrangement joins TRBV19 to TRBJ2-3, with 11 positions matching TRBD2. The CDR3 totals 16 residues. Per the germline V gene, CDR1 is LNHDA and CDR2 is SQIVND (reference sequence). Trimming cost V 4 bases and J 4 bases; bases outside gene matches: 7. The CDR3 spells CASSTLAGGSADTQYF. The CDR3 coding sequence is TGTGCCAGTAGTACCCTAGCGGGAGGCTCGGCAGATACGCAGTATTTT.

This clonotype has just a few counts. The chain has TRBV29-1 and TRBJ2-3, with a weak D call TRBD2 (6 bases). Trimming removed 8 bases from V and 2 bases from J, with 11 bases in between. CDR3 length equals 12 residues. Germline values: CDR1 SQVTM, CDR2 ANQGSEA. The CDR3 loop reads CSCGEPTDTQYF. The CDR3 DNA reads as TGCAGCTGCGGGGAACCCACAGATACGCAGTATTTT.

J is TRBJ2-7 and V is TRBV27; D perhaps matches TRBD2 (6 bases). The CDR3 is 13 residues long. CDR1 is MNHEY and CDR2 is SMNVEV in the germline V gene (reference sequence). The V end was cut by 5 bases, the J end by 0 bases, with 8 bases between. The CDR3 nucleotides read TGTGCCAGCAGTCCTAGCGCCTCCTACGAGCAGTACTTC. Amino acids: CASSPSASYEQYF.

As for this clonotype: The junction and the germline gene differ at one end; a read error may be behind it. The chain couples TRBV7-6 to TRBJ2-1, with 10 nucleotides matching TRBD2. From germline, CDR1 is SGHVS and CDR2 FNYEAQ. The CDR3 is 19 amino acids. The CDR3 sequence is CVSSPFASGSSSSYNEQFF. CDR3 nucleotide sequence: TGTGTCAGCAGCCCCTTCGCTAGCGGGAGTTCGAGCTCCTACAATGAGCAGTTCTTC.

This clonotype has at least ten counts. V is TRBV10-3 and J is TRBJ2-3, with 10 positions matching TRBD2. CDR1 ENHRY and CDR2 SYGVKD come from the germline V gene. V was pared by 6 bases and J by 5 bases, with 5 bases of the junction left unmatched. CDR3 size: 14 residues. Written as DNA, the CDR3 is TGTGCCATCAGGCTAGCGGGAGAGGTAGATACGCAGTATTTT. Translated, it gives CAIRLAGEVDTQYF.

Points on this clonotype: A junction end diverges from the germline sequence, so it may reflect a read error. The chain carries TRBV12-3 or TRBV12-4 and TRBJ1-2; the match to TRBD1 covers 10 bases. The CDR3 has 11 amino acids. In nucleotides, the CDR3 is TGTCCCAGCAGAGGGACAGGGGTAGGCACCTTC. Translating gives CPSRGTGVGTF.

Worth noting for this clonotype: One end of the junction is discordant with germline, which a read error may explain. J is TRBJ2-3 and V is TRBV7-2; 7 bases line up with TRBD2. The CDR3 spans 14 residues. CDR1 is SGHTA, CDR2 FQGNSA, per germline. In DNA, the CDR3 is TGTGCCAGCAGCTATGGGGGAGGGCCAGATATGCAGTATTTT. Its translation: CASSYGGGPDMQYF.

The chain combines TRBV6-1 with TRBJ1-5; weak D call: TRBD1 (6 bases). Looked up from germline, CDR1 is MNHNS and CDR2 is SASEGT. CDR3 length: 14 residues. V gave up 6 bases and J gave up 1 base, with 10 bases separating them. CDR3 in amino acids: CASREGGSNQPQHF. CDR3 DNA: TGTGCCAGCAGAGAGGGGGGAAGCAATCAGCCCCAGCATTTT.

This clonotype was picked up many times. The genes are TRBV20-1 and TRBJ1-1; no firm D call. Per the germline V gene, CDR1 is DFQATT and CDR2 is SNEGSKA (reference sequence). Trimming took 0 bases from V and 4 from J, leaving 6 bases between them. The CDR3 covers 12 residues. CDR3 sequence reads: CSARDEGTEAFF. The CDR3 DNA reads TGCAGTGCTAGAGATGAGGGCACTGAAGCTTTCTTT.

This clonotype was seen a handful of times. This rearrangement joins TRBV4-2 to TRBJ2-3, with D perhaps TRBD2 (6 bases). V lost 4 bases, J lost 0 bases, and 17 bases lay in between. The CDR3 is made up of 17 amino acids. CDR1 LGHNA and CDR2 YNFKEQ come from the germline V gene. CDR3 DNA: TGTGCCAGCAGCCTGGGAGGCGGCACCCAGAGCACAGATACGCAGTATTTT. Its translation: CASSLGGGTQSTDTQYF.

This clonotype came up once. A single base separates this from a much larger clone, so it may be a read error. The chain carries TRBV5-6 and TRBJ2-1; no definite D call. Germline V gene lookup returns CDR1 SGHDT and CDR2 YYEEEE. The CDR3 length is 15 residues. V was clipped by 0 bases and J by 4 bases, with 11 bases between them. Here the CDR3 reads CASSLDSQRYNEQFF. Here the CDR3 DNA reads TGTGCCAGCAGCTTGGACAGCCAAAGATACAATGAGCAGTTCTTC.

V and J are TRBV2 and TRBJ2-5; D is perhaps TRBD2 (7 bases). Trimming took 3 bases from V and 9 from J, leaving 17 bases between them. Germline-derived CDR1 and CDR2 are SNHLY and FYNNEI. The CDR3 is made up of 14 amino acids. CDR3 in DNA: TGTGCCAGCAGTGACAACCTCAGGGAGGGGGCCCAGTACTTC. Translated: CASSDNLREGAQYF.

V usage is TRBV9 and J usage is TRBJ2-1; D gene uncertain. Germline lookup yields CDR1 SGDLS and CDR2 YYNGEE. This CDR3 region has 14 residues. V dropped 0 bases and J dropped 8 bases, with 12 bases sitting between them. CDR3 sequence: CASSVEPQFDEQFF. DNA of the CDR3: TGTGCCAGCAGCGTAGAGCCACAGTTCGATGAGCAGTTCTTC.